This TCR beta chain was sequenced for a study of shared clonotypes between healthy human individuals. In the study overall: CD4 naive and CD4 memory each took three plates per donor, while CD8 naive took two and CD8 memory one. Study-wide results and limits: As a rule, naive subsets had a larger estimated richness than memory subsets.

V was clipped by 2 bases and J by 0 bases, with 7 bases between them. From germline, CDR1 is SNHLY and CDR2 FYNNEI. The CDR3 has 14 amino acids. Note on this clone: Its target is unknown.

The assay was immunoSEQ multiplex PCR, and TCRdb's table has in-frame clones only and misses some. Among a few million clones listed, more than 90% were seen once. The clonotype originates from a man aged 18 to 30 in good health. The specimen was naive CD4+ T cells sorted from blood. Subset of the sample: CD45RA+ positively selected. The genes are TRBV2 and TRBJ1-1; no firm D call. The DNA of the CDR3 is TGTGCCAGCAGTGAATTAGGATTGAACACTGAAGCTTTCTTT. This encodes CASSELGLNTEAFF.